Listed below are T cell receptor beta chains from one sample, sequenced in a study of blood T cell repertoires in COVID-19. The table came from immunoSEQ multiplex PCR; TCRdb's copy has only in-frame clones and leaves some out. Among approximately 400,000 clones listed, approximately 90% were seen once. Sequenced material: PBMCs or T cells enriched from blood (not recorded which). The receptors were gathered from a woman aged 35 to 49 who had been exposed to COVID-19. The conserved cysteine and the conserved F or W are not part of the CDR3 here. Each record gives: V gene, CDR3 protein.

TRBV5-5	ASSSRQGVYEQY
TRBV27	ASSWASGGYYNEQF
TRBV7-3	ASSATGTSGYNEQF
TRBV5-1	ASSQQGGGELF
TRBV21-1	ASSKSDRGFLPYGYT
TRBV19	ASSIVRTGNTEAF
TRBV7-6	ASSLGRQSNTNTGELF
TRBV24-1	ATSGTRDRDNEQF
TRBV5-4	ASSPGTSGLTQY
TRBV19	ASTMRVNTEAF
TRBV18	ASSPQRGSYNEQF
TRBV24-1	ATRPSVQEEQY
TRBV5-6	ASSSGTGTSDYNEQF
TRBV5-1	ASRVAGTGGDYGYT
TRBV19	ASSLDRGHGYT
TRBV6-5	ASSPQGAWGDGYT
TRBV9	ASSPSGAGAIYEQY
TRBV19	ATKPPTPAPRAF
TRBV12-5	ASGRTEYNSPLH
TRBV19	ASSTWTGGSDQPQH
TRBV3-1/TRBV3-2	ASSSQGFDGYT
TRBV27	ASSLFLGGRDGYT
TRBV29-1	SVRTGAGYT
TRBV6-5	ASRTGGGRDEQF
TRBV7-7	ASSQMGQGGETQY
TRBV29-1	SVEAGLAGTQGQF
TRBV6-5	ASSYSPSGTVYGYT
TRBV5-6	ASSKRQGGTEAF
TRBV19	ASVSQTTNYGYT
TRBV30	AWSVGRTSRVTDTQY
TRBV15	ATISRPDQETQY